Reported below is one T cell receptor beta chain. Sequencing used immunoSEQ multiplex PCR; TCRdb keeps in-frame clones, though not all of them. The top ten clones hold just under 0.0095% of a sample with hundreds of thousands of clones, 70% to 90% of them seen once. Germline V gene data show CDR1 as MGHRA and CDR2 as YSYEKL. This CDR3 has 14 residues. Trimming pared 4 bases from V and 2 bases from J, leaving 11 bases between. This sample is drawn from a study of shared T cell receptors in the human thymus. The same sample was also used in a study of human thymus T cells. That investigation notes: Thymic resections from corrective heart surgery supplied the tissue.

The sequenced sample was thymocytes. The source is a boy in the first two years of life with a congenital heart defect. The chain joins TRBV4-1 to TRBJ2-5, with D unresolved. The CDR3 DNA reads TGCGCCAGCAGCCCCCAAGAGAGACAAGAGACCCAGTACTTC. Protein sequence: CASSPQERQETQYF.